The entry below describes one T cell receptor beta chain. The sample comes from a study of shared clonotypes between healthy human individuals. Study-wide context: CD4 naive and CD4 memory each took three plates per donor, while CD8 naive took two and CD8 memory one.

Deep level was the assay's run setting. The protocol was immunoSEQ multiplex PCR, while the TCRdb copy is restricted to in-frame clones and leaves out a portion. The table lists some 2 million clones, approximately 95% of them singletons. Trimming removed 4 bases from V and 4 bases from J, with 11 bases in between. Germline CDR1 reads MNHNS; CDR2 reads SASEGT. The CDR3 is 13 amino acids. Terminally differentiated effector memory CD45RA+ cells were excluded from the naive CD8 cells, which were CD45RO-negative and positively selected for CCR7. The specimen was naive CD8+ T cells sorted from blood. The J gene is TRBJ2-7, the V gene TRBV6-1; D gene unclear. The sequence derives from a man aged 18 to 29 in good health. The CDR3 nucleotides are TGTGCCAGCAGTGCCAAGGTATCGTACGAGCAGTACTTC. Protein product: CASSAKVSYEQYF.